The clone carrying this T cell receptor beta chain was counted between two and nine times. The antigen remains undetermined. This entry is derived from a study of Ad26.COV2.S vaccination and SARS-CoV-2 variants. On the study more broadly: Donor was in the COV1001 Ad26.COV2.S trial arm. Intramuscular Ad26.COV2.S at 5x10^10 or 1x10^11 viral particles. Overall study results and limits: Breadth measured for non-spike TCRs was similar across vaccine and placebo recipients.

This CDR3 is 13 amino acids long. V was cut by 5 bases and J by 10 bases, with 12 bases left in between. The germline gives CDR1 SGHTA, CDR2 FQGTGA. Libraries were prepared by immunoSEQ multiplex PCR; TCRdb keeps only in-frame clonotypes and omits some of them. The sample consists of about 280,000 clones, approximately 89% of them appearing once. Stated treatment: about 20 received Ad26.COV2.S at low or high dose, single or two shots; five or six received placebo; per-sample allocation not given. Sample collection was performed on day 63 after the first vaccine or placebo injection. Spike of the Wuhan-strain SARS-CoV-2 was expressed by an Ad26 vector, which formed the vaccine.

The sequence was obtained from a person aged 18-60 years who received the Ad26.COV2.S COVID-19 vaccine or a placebo. The sample was peripheral blood, taken in a trial of Ad26.COV2.S vaccine versus placebo. This chain links TRBV7-3 with TRBJ1-6; D remains unclear. CDR3 sequence: CASSPNPLSPLHF. In DNA form, the CDR3 reads TGTGCCAGCAGCCCAAATCCGTTATCACCCCTCCACTTT.